This TCR beta chain appears in the sequencing data of a study of chemoradiotherapy in HPV16-positive cancers. Points from the study as a whole: Better recurrence-free survival went with HPV-responsive T-cell expansion in HPV16-positive patients. Non-HPV-specific T cells did not expand in tumors during treatment, whereas candidate HPV-specific clones and E7-related motifs did. Only a couple of HPV16-positive patients supplied the functional HPV-specificity definition.

Produced via immunoSEQ multiplex PCR; TCRdb's table is partial and in-frame only. The table records some 4,500 clones, over 60% of them present only once. A note on this clone: Its target is unknown.

There are 17 residues in the CDR3. The trim removed 3 bases at V and 4 bases at J, leaving 6 bases unmatched. Germline CDR1 SGHTA, CDR2 FQGNSA. This clonotype originated in a human donor with HPV-associated anogenital cancer. Specimen: tumor tissue, collected from a patient who underwent chemoradiotherapy. The V gene is TRBV7-2, the J gene TRBJ2-7; 16 bases align to TRBD2. The CDR3 DNA sequence: TGTGCCAGCAGCTTGGGACTAGCGGGAGGGCTCGGGTACGAGCAGTACTTC. Protein: CASSLGLAGGLGYEQYF.